This T cell receptor (beta chain) was recorded in a study of T cells after yellow fever vaccination. TCRdb analysed the 5' RACE reads with MiXCR anew, one entry per CDR3 protein. The table lists over 65,000 distinct CDR3 sequences, less than 15% of them singletons. This clonotype was seen more than once but under ten times. Germline V gives CDR1 MNHEY, CDR2 SVGEGT. J gave up 0 bases and V 6 bases, and 5 bases lay outside the gene matches. The CDR3 runs to 15 residues. This chain connects TRBV6-2 or TRBV6-3 to TRBJ1-3, with 7 bases lining up with TRBD1. The source is a man between 18 and 29 years old who received the YFV17D yellow fever vaccine. Sequences were derived from CD8+ T cells not binding an NS4B(214-222) dextramer, sorted from PBMCs, sampled about 21 days after the first yellow fever vaccination. DNA for the CDR3: TGTGCCAGCAGACTGAACAGGGGCTCTGGAAACACCATATATTTT. It yields the protein CASRLNRGSGNTIYF.